The next 5 T cell receptor beta chains were all read from a single sample in a study of early T cells in non-severe SARS-CoV-2 infection. TCRdb itself ran the 5' RACE reads through MiXCR, one entry per CDR3 protein. This table has under 50,000 distinct CDR3 sequences, about 4.2% appearing once. The sequenced sample was whole blood. The receptor source for this set is an adult who was a healthcare worker with PCR-confirmed SARS-CoV-2 infection or an uninfected control (not recorded which).

Ten or more counts support this clonotype. This chain connects TRBV20-1 to TRBJ2-3, with D maybe TRBD2 (6 bases). The germline V gene has CDR1 DFQATT and CDR2 SNEGSKA (reference sequence). Trimming removed 8 bases at V and 2 bases at J, with 26 bases between. There are 17 residues in the CDR3. CDR3 bases: TGCAGTCCTCTGAGGGTGTCGGCTAGCGTCGACACAGATACGCAGTATTTT. Amino acids: CSPLRVSASVDTDTQYF.

As concerns this clonotype: This could be a read error, since a much larger clone is one nucleotide away. The CDR3 end shows no conserved phenylalanine or tryptophan, and so a read error is likely. The J gene is TRBJ2-3, the V gene TRBV6-5; TRBD2 aligns across 7 bases. Germline V gene data show CDR1 as MNHEY and CDR2 as SVGAGI. This CDR3 has 16 amino acids. V was clipped by 2 bases and J by 2 bases; unmatched bases: 7. The CDR3 here is CASSYRAGRSTDTQYI. Written as DNA, the CDR3 is TGTGCCAGCAGTTACCGAGCGGGACGATCCACAGATACGCAGTATATT.

In this sample, this clonotype turned up a few times. V is TRBV3-1 and J is TRBJ2-1, with D unclear. The CDR3 consists of 12 residues. The germline V gene encodes CDR1 LGHDT and CDR2 YNNKEL (reference sequence). V was clipped by 8 bases and J by 2 bases, with 7 bases between them. The CDR3 DNA follows: TGTGCCAGCGGGGATCCCTACAATGAGCAGTTCTTC. Its protein is CASGDPYNEQFF.

This clonotype has a count of ten or more. V and J are TRBV7-9 and TRBJ2-3; 9 nucleotides align to TRBD1. V shed 4 bases, J shed 4 bases, and the junction held 9 bases outside the gene matches. Germline V gives CDR1 SEHNR, CDR2 FQNEAQ (reference sequence). The CDR3 length is 16 residues. The CDR3 nucleotides read TGTGCCAGCAGCTCCTCGACAGGGGGATTTTCAGATACGCAGTATTTT. Amino acid sequence: CASSSSTGGFSDTQYF. The full variable domain, completed using reference TRBV7-9 and TRBJ2-3, is DTGVSQNPRHKITKRGQNVTFRCDPISEHNRLYWYRQTLGQGPEFLTYFQNEAQLEKSRLLSDRFSAERPKGSFSTLEIQRTEQGDSAMYLCASSSSTGGFSDTQYFGPGTRLTVL.

The table lists this clonotype with many counts. J is TRBJ1-2 and V is TRBV6-6; D remains unclear. The V end was cut by 2 bases, the J end by 1 base, with 5 bases between. The CDR3 loop spans 13 amino acids. CDR1 and CDR2 from the germline V gene are MNHNY and SVGAGI (reference sequence). CDR3: CASSYSGNYGYTF. The CDR3 DNA follows: TGTGCCAGCAGTTACAGTGGTAACTATGGCTACACCTTC.